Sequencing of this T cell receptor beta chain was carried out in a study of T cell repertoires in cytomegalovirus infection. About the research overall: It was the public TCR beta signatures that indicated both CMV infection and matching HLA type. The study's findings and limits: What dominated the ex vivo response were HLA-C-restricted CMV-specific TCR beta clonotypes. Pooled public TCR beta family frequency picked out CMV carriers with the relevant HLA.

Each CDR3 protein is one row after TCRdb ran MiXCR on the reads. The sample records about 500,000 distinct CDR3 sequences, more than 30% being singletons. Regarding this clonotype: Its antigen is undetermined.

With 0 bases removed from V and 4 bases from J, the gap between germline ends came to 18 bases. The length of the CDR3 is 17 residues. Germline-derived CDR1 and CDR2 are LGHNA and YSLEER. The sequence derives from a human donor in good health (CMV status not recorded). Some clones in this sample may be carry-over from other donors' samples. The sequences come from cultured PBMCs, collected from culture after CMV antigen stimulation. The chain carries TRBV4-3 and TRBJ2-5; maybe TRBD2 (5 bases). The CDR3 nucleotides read TGCGCCAGCAGCCAAGATGTTCTAGCCGGTTGGCCAGAGACCCAGTACTTC. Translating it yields CASSQDVLAGWPETQYF.